One and the same sample provided the 9 T cell receptor beta chains below, sequenced in a study of monozygotic twins with inflammatory bowel disease. From the 5' RACE reads, TCRdb lists one entry per CDR3 protein and no DNA. With 88,000 or so distinct CDR3 sequences in the sample, the ten largest clones hold about 8%. Sequenced input: blood. These receptors originate from a human donor with ulcerative colitis or Crohn's disease, or a healthy co-twin of an affected twin (not recorded which).

The V and J genes are TRBV6-1 and TRBJ1-1; without DNA, the TCRdb call of TRBD1 cannot be checked. Looked up from germline, CDR1 is MNHNS and CDR2 is SASEGT. This CDR3 is built from 15 residues. The chain's CDR3 is CASSEEEGAGSEAFF.

The rearrangement joins TRBV5-1 to TRBJ1-1; TCRdb lists TRBD1, though no DNA is available to test this call. The CDR3 is 17 residues long. Germline CDR1 is SGHRS and CDR2 is YFSETQ. CDR3 protein: CASNFNGAGTVNTEAFF.

The chain has TRBV12-3 or TRBV12-4 and TRBJ1-2. The CDR3 has 16 residues. The CDR3: CASSPALRVYGYGYTF.

V usage is TRBV6-5 and J usage is TRBJ2-1; absent DNA, TCRdb's TRBD1 call cannot be checked. The CDR3 covers 17 residues. The germline V gene encodes CDR1 MNHEY and CDR2 SVGAGI. The CDR3 reads CASSYSQGSGGYNEQFF.

This chain uses TRBV7-9 with TRBJ2-7; no DNA is available, so the TRBD2 call from TCRdb remains unchecked. This CDR3 region has 12 residues. The germline gives CDR1 SEHNR, CDR2 FQNEAQ (reference sequence). CDR3 protein: CASSSGLAVQYF.

The chain has TRBV24-1 and TRBJ2-3; without DNA, the TCRdb call of TRBD1 cannot be checked. The germline V gene encodes CDR1 KGHDR and CDR2 SFDVKD. The CDR3 consists of 15 residues. The CDR3 loop is CATSDRRGVTDTQYF.

This chain connects TRBV6-2 or TRBV6-3 to TRBJ1-1. This CDR3 region has 15 residues. Germline values: CDR1 MNHEY, CDR2 SVGEGT. CDR3 amino acids: CASSYRSIMNTEAFF.

The gene calls are TRBV27 and TRBJ1-1; TCRdb's D call of TRBD1 is untestable without DNA. CDR1 is MNHEY and CDR2 is SMNVEV in the germline V gene (reference sequence). The CDR3 spans 17 residues. The CDR3: CASQSPYRGSGNTEAFF.

The chain uses TRBV29-1 and TRBJ1-3. The CDR3 consists of 12 residues. Germline CDR1 SQVTM, CDR2 ANQGSEA. This CDR3 reads CSVGHSGNTIYF.